These 21 T cell receptor beta chains came from one sample sequenced in a study of OX40 agonist ivuxolimab in advanced cancers. Generated by immunoSEQ multiplex PCR, the TCRdb table keeps only in-frame clones and is missing some. Seen here are under 80,000 clones, roughly 86% observed once, and the top ten hold over 0.65%. This specimen consisted of CD4+ or CD8+ T cells sorted from blood, obtained in a trial of the OX40 agonist ivuxolimab. The origin of the receptors is an adult with an advanced solid tumor such as melanoma, head and neck, liver or kidney cancer.

The V call is TRBV9, the J call TRBJ1-2; D is possibly TRBD1 (6 bases). CDR1 and CDR2 (germline): SGDLS, YYNGEE. V dropped 4 bases and J dropped 4 bases, with 23 bases sitting between them. CDR3 length: 17 residues. The CDR3 DNA follows: TGTGCCAGCAGCTACCTAACGCAGAACAGGGTGGCCTATGGCTACACCTTC. Translating it yields CASSYLTQNRVAYGYTF.

This clone was seen only a few times. The chain recombines TRBV6-1 with TRBJ1-4; 10 bases are shared with TRBD1. V lost 7 bases to trimming and J lost 4 bases; unmatched junction nucleotides: 3. Germline V CDR1 and CDR2: MNHNS, SASEGT. CDR3 length equals 14 residues. The CDR3 DNA is TGTGCCAGCAACGGACAGGGGGTTAATGAAAAACTGTTTTTT. It yields the protein CASNGQGVNEKLFF.

The genes are TRBV30 and TRBJ1-2; D ambiguous. This CDR3 is 15 amino acids long. Germline V CDR1 and CDR2: GTSNPN, SVGIG (reference sequence). Trimming left V 3 bases short and J 2 bases short, with 16 bases between. The CDR3 region is CAWRIEGPVNYGYTF. In DNA, the CDR3 is TGTGCCTGGAGGATTGAGGGCCCGGTCAACTATGGCTACACCTTC.

V is TRBV11-2 and J is TRBJ2-2; D is ambiguous. With 2 bases removed from V and 2 bases from J, the gap between germline ends came to 9 bases. The germline V gene encodes CDR1 SGHAT and CDR2 FQNNGV. The CDR3 consists of 15 residues. CDR3 in DNA: TGTGCCAGCAGCTTAACCCGGCAAAACACCGGGGAGCTGTTTTTT. This codes for CASSLTRQNTGELFF.

This clone was counted a single time. This chain joins TRBV7-7 and TRBJ2-3, with TRBD2 matching over 8 bases. Germline V gene sequence: CDR1 SSHAT, CDR2 FNYEAQ (reference sequence). The CDR3 is 15 amino acids. J gave up 5 bases and V 2 bases, and 6 bases lay outside the gene matches. CDR3 residues: CASSLLAGRKDTQYF. CDR3 sequence (DNA): TGTGCCAGCAGCTTATTAGCGGGGAGAAAAGATACGCAGTATTTT. Filled out from reference TRBV7-7 and TRBJ2-3, the complete variable domain reads GAGVSQSPRYKVTKRGQDVTLRCDPISSHATLYWYQQALGQGPEFLTYFNYEAQPDKSGLPSDRFSAERPEGSISTLTIQRTEQRDSAMYRCASSLLAGRKDTQYFGPGTRLTVL.

The rearrangement joins TRBV14 to TRBJ2-5; D not certain. The CDR3 is made up of 14 amino acids. V shed 4 bases and J shed 5 bases, with 14 bases lying between them. Germline loops: CDR1 SGHDN, CDR2 FVKESK. In nucleotides, the CDR3 is TGTGCCAGCAGCCGCCCATCCATGGGGGAGACCCAGTACTTC. Translating it yields CASSRPSMGETQYF.

J is TRBJ1-5 and V is TRBV25-1, with D hard to call. Germline V gene lookup returns CDR1 MGHDK and CDR2 SYGVNS. V dropped 5 bases and J dropped 0 bases, with 5 bases sitting between them. This CDR3 spans 13 amino acids. CDR3 loop: CASSPGSNQPQHF. The CDR3 DNA is TGTGCCAGCAGTCCGGGTAGCAATCAGCCCCAGCATTTT.

As DNA, the CDR3 is TGCGCCAGCAGCCAGGGATACCCTGGCGATGAGCAGTTCTTC. This translates into CASSQGYPGDEQFF. The chain carries TRBV5-1 and TRBJ2-1; D may be TRBD1 (5 bases). Germline CDR1 reads SGHRS; CDR2 reads YFSETQ. The CDR3 extends over 14 amino acids. V lost 4 bases, J lost 8 bases, and 16 bases lay in between.

This clone was observed a few times. The rearrangement links TRBV27 to TRBJ1-2, with 8 bases matching TRBD1. In germline, CDR1 is MNHEY, CDR2 SMNVEV (reference sequence). This CDR3 is 14 amino acids long. V trimming: 6 bases; J trimming: 8 bases; junction bases outside the gene matches: 11. The CDR3 loop is CASSYNDRGRGYTF. The CDR3 region has the DNA TGTGCCAGCAGCTATAATGACAGGGGACGCGGCTACACCTTC.

V is TRBV18 and J is TRBJ2-5; no clear D. The germline gives CDR1 KGHSH, CDR2 LQKENI. The CDR3 runs to 12 residues. V lost 2 bases and J lost 0, with 1 base in between. The CDR3 sequence: CASSPYQETQYF. The CDR3, as DNA: TGTGCCAGCTCACCATACCAAGAGACCCAGTACTTC.

The chain employs TRBV7-2 and TRBJ2-7; TRBD1 matches 9 bases. CDR3 length: 14 residues. With V trimmed by 4 bases and J by 3 bases, 4 bases remained unmatched. CDR1 is SGHTA, CDR2 FQGNSA, per germline. The CDR3 protein is CASSSRQGGYEQYF. CDR3 sequence (DNA): TGTGCCAGCAGCTCCCGACAGGGGGGCTACGAGCAGTACTTC.

This chain's CDR3 is CASSWHSSGQPQHF. Written as DNA, the CDR3 is TGTGCCAGTAGTTGGCATTCGTCTGGCCAGCCCCAGCATTTT. The V gene is TRBV19, the J gene TRBJ1-5; D ambiguous. CDR1 and CDR2 from the germline V gene are LNHDA and SQIVND (reference sequence). CDR3 length: 14 residues. Trimming removed 5 bases at V and 7 bases at J, with 15 bases between.

The CDR3 spells CASNSPGKDYGYTF. CDR3 in DNA: TGTGCCAGCAATTCCCCAGGGAAAGACTATGGCTACACCTTC. The chain carries TRBV2 and TRBJ1-2; tentative D call: TRBD1 (5 bases). The CDR3 consists of 14 residues. Germline loops: CDR1 SNHLY, CDR2 FYNNEI. Between the trimmed V and J ends, which lost 7 bases and 3 bases, there was a span of 15 bases.

The chain has TRBV2 and TRBJ1-1, with a weak D call TRBD1 (6 bases). The germline gives CDR1 SNHLY, CDR2 FYNNEI. The ends were cut back, 5 bases at V and 2 bases at J, with 12 bases in the middle. The CDR3 covers 14 residues. The CDR3 DNA follows: TGTGCCAGCAGTACCAAACAGGGCAACACTGAAGCTTTCTTT. Translated, it gives CASSTKQGNTEAFF.

The genes are TRBV6-5 and TRBJ1-3; 7 positions match TRBD1. V was clipped by 2 bases and J by 0 bases; unmatched bases: 1. Germline loops: CDR1 MNHEY, CDR2 SVGAGI. The CDR3 loop spans 15 amino acids. The CDR3 loop is CASSYGTASGNTIYF. The CDR3 nucleotides are TGTGCCAGCAGTTACGGGACAGCCTCTGGAAACACCATATATTTT.

The sample holds a few counts of this clone. The chain carries TRBV5-1 and TRBJ2-1, with a weak D call TRBD1 (6 bases). CDR3 length: 14 residues. Germline CDR1 and CDR2: SGHRS and YFSETQ. Trimming removed 1 base at V and 5 bases at J, with 10 bases between. In DNA form, the CDR3 reads TGCGCCAGCAGCTTGTCCGGACAGAACAATGAGCAGTTCTTC. Translation gives CASSLSGQNNEQFF.

V is TRBV7-9 and J is TRBJ1-1, with D tentatively TRBD1 (6 bases). Trimming removed 3 bases at V and 1 base at J, with 12 bases between. The CDR3 consists of 15 residues. Germline-derived CDR1 and CDR2 are SEHNR and FQNEAQ (reference sequence). CDR3 amino acids: CASSFPQGRNTEAFF. The CDR3 DNA reads TGTGCCAGCAGCTTCCCACAGGGAAGGAACACTGAAGCTTTCTTT.

The chain employs TRBV10-3 and TRBJ1-5; D gene ambiguous. This CDR3 has 12 amino acids. The germline CDR1 and CDR2 sequences are ENHRY and SYGVKD. Trimming pared 4 bases from V and 8 bases from J, leaving 9 bases between. The CDR3 spells CAISAEGEPQHF. In DNA, the CDR3 is TGTGCCATCAGTGCCGAGGGCGAGCCCCAGCATTTT.

The chain employs TRBV7-9 and TRBJ2-1, with 9 positions matching TRBD2. This CDR3 is built from 17 residues. V lost 2 bases and J lost 7; bases outside the gene matches: 12. Germline CDR1 reads SEHNR; CDR2 reads FQNEAQ (reference sequence). The CDR3 bases are TGTGCCAGCAGCTTACTCCCCCACGCGGGAGGGAGGAATGAGCAGTTCTTC. Translation: CASSLLPHAGGRNEQFF.

The chain has TRBV30 and TRBJ1-3; D is uncertain. V lost 3 bases to trimming and J lost 3 bases, with 15 bases between them. Germline V CDR1 and CDR2: GTSNPN, SVGIG (reference sequence). This CDR3 comprises 15 residues. The CDR3 is CAWRDHSASGNTIYF. The CDR3 DNA sequence: TGTGCCTGGAGGGATCACAGTGCCAGTGGAAACACCATATATTTT.

In nucleotides, the CDR3 is TGCGCCAGCAGCTTGGGGGCGGGAAAAGAGACCCAGTACTTC. It specifies CASSLGAGKETQYF. The chain has TRBV5-1 and TRBJ2-5; D might be TRBD2 (6 bases). The CDR3 has 14 residues. Per germline, CDR1 SGHRS and CDR2 YFSETQ. Trimming took off 0 bases at V and 3 bases at J, with 9 bases between the two ends.